This paragraph covers one TCR beta chain sequence. The method was immunoSEQ multiplex PCR; TCRdb's version includes in-frame clones alone and lacks a portion of them. The sample has 75,000 to 100,000 clones, 85% to 95% seen once. The data originate from a study of technical replicates of blood from a few donors. The CDR3 contains 14 residues. From germline, CDR1 is SGHNT and CDR2 YYREEE (reference sequence). V gave up 7 bases and J gave up 4 bases, with 17 bases separating them. The source is a human donor in good health. The rearrangement uses TRBV5-4 and TRBJ1-2, with a tentative D call TRBD1 (5 bases). The sample taken for sequencing was T cells isolated from PBMCs. The CDR3, as DNA: TGTGCCAGCTCAGCGCGACTTCAGGGCTATGGCTACACCTTC. Translating it yields CASSARLQGYGYTF. The whole variable domain, remainder taken from reference TRBV5-4 and TRBJ1-2, is ETGVTQSPTHLIKTRGQQVTLRCSSQSGHNTVSWYQQALGQGPQFIFQYYREEENGRGNFPPRFSGLQFPNYSSELNVNALELDDSALYLCASSARLQGYGYTFGSGTRLTVV.